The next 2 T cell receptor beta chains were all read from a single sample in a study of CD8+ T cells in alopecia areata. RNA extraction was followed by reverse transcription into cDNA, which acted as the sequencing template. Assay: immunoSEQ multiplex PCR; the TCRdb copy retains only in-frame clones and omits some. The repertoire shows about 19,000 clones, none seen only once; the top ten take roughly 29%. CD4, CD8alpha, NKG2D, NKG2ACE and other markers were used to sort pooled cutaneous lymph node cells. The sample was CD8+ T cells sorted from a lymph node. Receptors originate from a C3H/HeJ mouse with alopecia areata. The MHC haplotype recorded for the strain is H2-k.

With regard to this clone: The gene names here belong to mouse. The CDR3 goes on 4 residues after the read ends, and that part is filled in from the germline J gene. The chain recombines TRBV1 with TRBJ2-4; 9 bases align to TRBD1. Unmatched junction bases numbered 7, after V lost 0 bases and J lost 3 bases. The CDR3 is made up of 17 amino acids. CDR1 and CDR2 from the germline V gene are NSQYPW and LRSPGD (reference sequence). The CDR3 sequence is CTCSAEPGQGRQNTLYF. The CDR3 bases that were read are TGCACCTGCAGTGCAGAGCCGGGACAGGGACGCCAAAAC.

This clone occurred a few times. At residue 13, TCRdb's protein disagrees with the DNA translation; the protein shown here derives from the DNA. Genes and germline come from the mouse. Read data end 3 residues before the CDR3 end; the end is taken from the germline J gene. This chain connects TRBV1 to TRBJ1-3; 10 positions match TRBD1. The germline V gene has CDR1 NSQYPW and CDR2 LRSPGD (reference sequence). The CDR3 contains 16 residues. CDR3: CPCSADGTGVGNTLYF. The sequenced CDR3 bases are TGCCCCTGCAGTGCAGACGGGACAGGGGTTGGAAATACG.